This TCR beta chain originates from a study of OX40 agonist ivuxolimab in advanced cancers. With respect to the entire study: Ivuxolimab was a fully human IgG2 agonistic monoclonal antibody targeting the costimulatory receptor OX40 (CD134). Partial responses were achieved by three dose-escalation patients, of whom one had hepatocellular carcinoma and two had cutaneous melanoma. The dose-escalation cohort was roughly 87% male with a mean age of roughly 60 years, ranging from roughly 20 to 80. Intravenous ivuxolimab was administered to patients every 2 weeks at six dose levels: 0.01, 0.1, 0.3, 1.5, 3 and 10 mg/kg. Peripheral TCRbeta sequencing aimed to test whether ivuxolimab altered TCR sequence diversity and caused clonal T-cell expansion. Of the 50 to 55 dose-escalation patients, hepatocellular carcinoma was present in about 20, melanoma in approximately 15, renal cell carcinoma in 9 and head and neck cancer in 9. The paper describes the monotherapy dose-escalation part (N of about 52 patients) of the phase I trial of ivuxolimab. Patients were allowed to have had prior anti-PD-1, anti-PD-L1 or anti-CTLA-4 therapy, and roughly 40% of the dose-escalation patients had been treated with checkpoint inhibitors.

With regard to this clone: Its antigen specificity is not known. No base qualities exist here, and no much larger clone lies one base off it.

What the work shows at the level of the full study, not this receptor alone: Clonal expansion of both CD4+ and CD8+ blood T cells was observed from baseline to week 6 at doses 0.1 to 3.0 mg/kg. After ivuxolimab, CD8+ T cells had more expanded clones than CD4+ T cells on average. Low levels of normalized T-cell clonal expansion were also seen in some nonresponding patients. In the 0.1-3.0 mg/kg groups, partial responders were among the patients with the lowest normalized peripheral clonal expansion, particularly in CD8+ T cells. Which antigens the clonally expanded peripheral T cells were specific for was not determined.

V trim: 0 bases; J trim: 0 bases; unmatched bases: 3. Including the terminal cysteine and phenylalanine, the CDR3 comprises 17 residues. The read is trimmed to its CDR3 DNA, 51 bases read in frame from base 1. The CDR1 and CDR2 encoded by the germline V gene are SGHRS and YFSETQ. For sequencing of the TCRbeta CDR3 region, genomic DNA was extracted from the sorted cells. The immunoSEQ Assay was used to sequence the TCRbeta CDR3 regions. As stored in TCRdb, this immuneACCESS dataset retains in-frame rearrangements with V and J assigned. A fraction of the clones does not appear; measured against another copy, unresolved V genes explain less than half of the discrepancy, and the remainder lacks a known reason. This sample lists around 60,000 clones; about 90% were detected once. The ten largest account for under 2% of the sample. Patients with a history of autoimmune disease or receiving systemic immunosuppression were excluded from the trial. Peripheral blood for TCR sequencing was collected from all dose cohorts at baseline, on cycle 4 day 1, and on cycle 7 day 1. Samples were obtained from an open-label, multicenter, first-in-human phase I dose-escalation trial of ivuxolimab. The trial enrolled adults with locally advanced or metastatic head and neck squamous cell, hepatocellular, melanoma or renal cell carcinoma. Before TCR sequencing, CD4+ and CD8+ T cells were separately sorted from peripheral blood.

Sample: CD4+ or CD8+ T cells sorted from blood, taken in a trial of the OX40 agonist ivuxolimab. The sequence links TRBV5-1 to TRBJ2-3; TRBD2 agrees with 11 junctional bases. This receptor was obtained from an adult with an advanced solid tumor such as melanoma, head and neck, liver or kidney cancer. At the DNA level, the sequence is TGCGCCAGCAGCTTGGGACTAGCGGGGACTAGCACAGATACGCAGTATTTT. Its translation is CASSLGLAGTSTDTQYF.